This T cell receptor beta chain was found in a study of blood T cell repertoires in COVID-19. About the research overall: Acute and convalescent COVID-19 specimens originated in the United States, Italy and Spain.

From germline, CDR1 is MNHEY and CDR2 SVGAGI. Trimming cost V 0 bases and J 1 base, with 6 bases left between them. The CDR3 is 14 residues long. Clones were read by immunoSEQ multiplex PCR, and TCRdb kept only the in-frame ones, dropping some. The profile shows about 460,000 clones, about nine tenths of them singletons. The cohort comprised adults aged roughly 18 to 90 years residing in 20 to 30 US areas. This TCR was sampled from an older woman who had recovered from COVID-19. Input material: PBMCs or T cells enriched from blood (not recorded which). J is TRBJ1-1 and V is TRBV6-5, with D hard to call. The CDR3 DNA sequence: TGTGCCAGCAGTTACTCGATTAGGAACACTGAAGCTTTCTTT. It specifies CASSYSIRNTEAFF.